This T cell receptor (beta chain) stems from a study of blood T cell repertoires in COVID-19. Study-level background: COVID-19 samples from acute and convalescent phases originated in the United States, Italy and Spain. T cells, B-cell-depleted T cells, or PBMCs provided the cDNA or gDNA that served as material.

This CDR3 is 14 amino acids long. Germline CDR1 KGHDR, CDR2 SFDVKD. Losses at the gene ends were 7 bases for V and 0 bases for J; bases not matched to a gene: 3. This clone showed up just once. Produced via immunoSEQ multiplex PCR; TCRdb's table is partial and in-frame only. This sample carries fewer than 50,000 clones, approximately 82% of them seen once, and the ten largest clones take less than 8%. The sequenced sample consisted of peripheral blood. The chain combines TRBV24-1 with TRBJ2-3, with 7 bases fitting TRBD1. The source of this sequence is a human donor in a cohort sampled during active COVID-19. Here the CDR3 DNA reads TGTGCCACCAGGGGGACAGCCAGCACAGATACGCAGTATTTT. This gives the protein CATRGTASTDTQYF.